These T cell receptor beta chains were read from a single sample in a study of blood T cells in healthy people across ages. Using its own MiXCR run on the 5' RACE reads, TCRdb lists one record per CDR3 protein. The sample has 920,000 or so distinct CDR3 sequences; around 45% are singletons. The specimen was blood. These receptors all stem from a woman aged 55-70 years in good health. CDR3s include the opening cysteine and the closing phenylalanine or tryptophan. The D gene is left open where the match is weak. Only some rows state a clone size, as once, few, many or a class for expanded clones.

>-|TRBJ2-7|TRBV12-3/TRBV12-4|many
CASSGPTDEQYF
TGTGCCAGCAGTGGACCCACGGACGAGCAGTACTTC
>TRBD2|TRBJ2-5|TRBV3-1|-
CASRSGTNQEAQYF
TGTGCCAGCAGATCCGGGACTAACCAAGAGGCCCAGTACTTC
>-|TRBJ1-2|TRBV5-6|-
CASSLVDINYGYTF
TGTGCCAGCAGCTTGGTGGACATTAACTATGGCTACACCTTC
>-|TRBJ2-5|TRBV12-3/TRBV12-4|few
CASSLGDPAQETQYF
TGTGCCAGCAGCCTAGGGGACCCCGCGCAAGAGACCCAGTACTTC
>-|TRBJ1-5|TRBV2|few
CASSLSDNSNQPQHF
TGTGCCAGCAGTCTTTCAGACAATAGCAATCAGCCCCAGCATTTT
>-|TRBJ1-4|TRBV20-1|-
CSASGLATNEKLFF
TGCAGTGCCTCCGGACTGGCAACTAATGAAAAACTGTTTTTT
>-|TRBJ1-5|TRBV20-1|-
CSARWGLRPQHF
TGCAGTGCTAGATGGGGTTTACGGCCCCAGCATTTT
>TRBD2|TRBJ2-7|TRBV15|-
CATSRDRSLAGGLYEQYF
TGTGCCACCAGCAGGGACAGGAGCCTAGCGGGAGGGCTCTACGAGCAGTACTTC
>-|TRBJ2-1|TRBV20-1|-
CSASQGPIEQFF
TGCAGTGCTAGCCAAGGGCCGATTGAGCAGTTCTTC
>-|TRBJ1-4|TRBV6-5|-
CASSYSSRLNEKLFF
TGTGCCAGCAGTTACTCGAGCCGCCTTAATGAAAAACTGTTTTTT
>-|TRBJ1-2|TRBV20-1|few
CSARGRGGAVYGYTF
TGCAGTGCTAGGGGCCGGGGGGGCGCAGTCTATGGCTACACCTTC
>TRBD1|TRBJ2-7|TRBV27|-
CASRKGQGDEQYF
TGTGCCAGCAGAAAAGGACAGGGCGACGAGCAGTACTTC
>-|TRBJ1-2|TRBV12-3/TRBV12-4|few
CASSPGGALLGYTF
TGTGCCAGCAGCCCTGGAGGGGCCCTGCTGGGCTACACCTTC
>-|TRBJ2-5|TRBV5-1|-
CASSPNSGTEKETQYF
TGCGCCAGCAGCCCGAACTCCGGGACGGAAAAAGAGACCCAGTACTTC
>-|TRBJ2-3|TRBV6-5|few
CASRLSGSVTDTQYF
TGTGCCAGCAGACTTTCGGGGAGCGTCACAGATACGCAGTATTTT
>TRBD1|TRBJ2-7|TRBV7-9|-
CASSRLDREAYEQYF
TGTGCCAGCAGCCGACTGGACAGGGAGGCCTACGAGCAGTACTTC
>-|TRBJ2-5|TRBV20-1|-
CSATSTFDCNEQYF
TGCAGTGCTACGTCAACTTTCGATTGCAATGAGCAGTACTTC
>-|TRBJ2-1|TRBV20-1|-
CSAQLEGRYGEQFF
TGCAGTGCCCAGTTGGAGGGAAGATATGGTGAGCAGTTCTTC
>-|TRBJ2-7|TRBV6-1|-
CASSLRAGGLKSSYEQYF
TGTGCCAGCAGCCTAAGAGCAGGGGGACTGAAAAGCTCCTACGAGCAGTACTTC
>TRBD2|TRBJ2-7|TRBV4-2|few
CASSQAGLAGPYEQYF
TGTGCCAGCAGCCAAGCAGGACTAGCGGGACCTTACGAGCAGTACTTC